This record concerns one TCR beta chain sequence. Its antigen is not identified. Use of 60 Vbeta and 13 Jbeta primers characterized the PCR. Here immunoSEQ multiplex PCR was the method, and the copy in TCRdb shows in-frame clones only, minus some. This sample has 150,000 to 200,000 clones, with approximately 84% found just once. Donors counted as nominally healthy when sampled, yet unrecorded immune exposures were likely. These data come from a study of cytomegalovirus exposure and HLA in healthy donors. Findings and limits, study-wide: The study flagged about 150 TCR beta chains as cytomegalovirus-associated. An analysis done earlier found most TCR beta V segments productive about 87% or about 30% of the time. A later analysis found that most CMV-associated TCR beta chains appeared HLA-restricted.

In germline, CDR1 is SGHRS, CDR2 YFSETQ. Trimming pared 4 bases from V and 3 bases from J, leaving 17 bases between. This CDR3 has 16 residues. V gene TRBV5-1 combines with J gene TRBJ2-1; the D gene is possibly TRBD1 (6 bases). The sequence came from a boy younger than 18 in good health and CMV-seronegative. The sequencing input was PBMCs. The CDR3 reads CASSGGEGIIYNEQFF. CDR3 coding DNA: TGCGCCAGCAGCGGGGGCGAGGGGATCATCTACAATGAGCAGTTCTTC.